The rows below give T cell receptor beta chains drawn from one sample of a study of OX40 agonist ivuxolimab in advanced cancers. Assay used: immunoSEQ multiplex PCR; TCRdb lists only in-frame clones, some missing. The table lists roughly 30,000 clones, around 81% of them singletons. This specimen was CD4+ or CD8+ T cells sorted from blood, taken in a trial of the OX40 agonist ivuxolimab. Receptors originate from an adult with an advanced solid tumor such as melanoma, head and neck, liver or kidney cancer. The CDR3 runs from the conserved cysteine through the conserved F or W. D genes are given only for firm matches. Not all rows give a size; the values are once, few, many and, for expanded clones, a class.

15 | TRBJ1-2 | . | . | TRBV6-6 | TGTGCCAGCAGCCCCAATCCAGGGGTGGTATATGGCTACACCTTC | CASSPNPGVVYGYTF
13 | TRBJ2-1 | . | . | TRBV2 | TGTGCCAGCACCCCTGACAGGAACAATGAGCAGTTCTTC | CASTPDRNNEQFF
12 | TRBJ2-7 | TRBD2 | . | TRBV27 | TGTGCCAGCCGGGACGGGGGGTACGAGCAGTACTTC | CASRDGGYEQYF
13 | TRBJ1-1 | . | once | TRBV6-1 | TGTGCCAGCAGTGACAGGGGGAACACTGAAGCTTTCTTT | CASSDRGNTEAFF
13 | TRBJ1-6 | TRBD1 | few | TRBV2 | TGTGCCAGCAAGAGACAGGGCAACTCACCCCTCCACTTT | CASKRQGNSPLHF
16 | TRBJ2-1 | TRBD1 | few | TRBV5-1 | TGCGCCAGCAGCTTGTCTGCCAGGGGGCGCTACAATGAGCAGTTCTTC | CASSLSARGRYNEQFF
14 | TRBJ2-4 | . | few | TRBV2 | TGTGCCAGCAGCCAGGGGGGGGCCAAAAACATTCAGTACTTC | CASSQGGAKNIQYF
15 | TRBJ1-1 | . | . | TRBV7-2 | TGTGCCAGCAGAACCTACGAGACGGGGAACACTGAAGCTTTCTTT | CASRTYETGNTEAFF
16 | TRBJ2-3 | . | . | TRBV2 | TGTGCCAGCAGTGGAGGGGGGGGCCTTTACTCAGATACGCAGTATTTT | CASSGGGGLYSDTQYF
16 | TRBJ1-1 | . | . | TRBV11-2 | TGTGCCAGCAGCTTAGCTTTTCGGGGAAGGAACACTGAAGCTTTCTTT | CASSLAFRGRNTEAFF
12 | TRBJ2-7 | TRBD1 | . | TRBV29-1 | TGCAGCGTTGCGGGACAGACCTACGAGCAGTACTTC | CSVAGQTYEQYF
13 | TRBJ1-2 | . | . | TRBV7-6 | TGTGCCAGCAGCTTAGCGACCAGACAAGGCTACACCTTC | CASSLATRQGYTF
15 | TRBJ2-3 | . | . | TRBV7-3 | TGTGCCAGCAGCTTAACAGGGGCGCCCACAGATACGCAGTATTTT | CASSLTGAPTDTQYF
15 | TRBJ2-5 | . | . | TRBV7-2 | TGTGCCAGCAGCTCCCGGCGGGCAGGGAAAGAGACCCAGTACTTC | CASSSRRAGKETQYF
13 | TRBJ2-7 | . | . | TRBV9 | TGTGCCAGCAGCGTAGAGCTAGATTACGAGCAGTACTTC | CASSVELDYEQYF
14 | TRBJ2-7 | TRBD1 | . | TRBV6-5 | TGTGCCAGCAAATGGGGACAGGGAGCCTACGAGCAGTACTTC | CASKWGQGAYEQYF
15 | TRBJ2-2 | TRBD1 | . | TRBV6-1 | TGTGCCAGCAGAGCGACAGGGGTAGTTGCCGGGGAGCTGTTTTTT | CASRATGVVAGELFF
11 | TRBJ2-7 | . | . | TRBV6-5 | TGTGCCAGCAGTTACATGGCCGAGCAGTACTTC | CASSYMAEQYF